The 31 T cell receptor beta chains presented below share a single source sample, sequenced in a study of CXCR3-negative and CXCR3-positive naive CD8 T cells. The authors prepared UMI-labeled TRB cDNA libraries by 5' RACE. TCRdb reprocessed the 5' RACE reads, with one entry per CDR3 protein and no DNA. This repertoire includes 150,000 or so distinct CDR3 sequences. Material: naive CXCR3- CD8+ T cells from blood. Subset here: CD45RO-CCR7+CD27+CD95- naive CD8+ T cells lacking CXCR3 (TNR3-). These receptors were taken from a human donor in good health. Some clones in this sample may be carry-over from other donors' samples.

The chain has TRBV21-1 and TRBJ2-5; lacking DNA, the TRBD1 call made by TCRdb goes unchecked. TRBV21-1 is marked as a pseudogene. CDR3 length: 17 amino acids. The CDR3 protein is CASSIFRRGRSKETQYF.

The chain has TRBV7-9 and TRBJ2-7; checking the TCRdb D call of TRBD1 is not possible without DNA. Per germline, CDR1 SEHNR and CDR2 FQNEAQ (reference sequence). The CDR3 has 14 amino acids. CDR3 loop: CASSLAASGDEQYF.

The V gene is TRBV12-3 or TRBV12-4, the J gene TRBJ1-1. The CDR3 has 16 residues. CDR3 residues: CASSLSQRTAGFQAFF.

V and J are TRBV28 and TRBJ2-1. Germline V gene sequence: CDR1 MDHEN, CDR2 SYDVKM. There are 15 residues in the CDR3. CDR3 region: CASSFGDSSYNEQFF.

The rearrangement links TRBV28 to TRBJ2-1; absent DNA, TCRdb's TRBD2 call cannot be checked. CDR3 length equals 14 residues. Germline CDR1 reads MDHEN; CDR2 reads SYDVKM. CDR3 amino acids: CASRHLPDLNEQFF. The full variable domain, in which reference TRBV28 and TRBJ2-1 provide the parts outside the CDR3, is DVKVTQSSRYLVKRTGEKVFLECVQDMDHENMFWYRQDPGLGLRLIYFSYDVKMKEKGDIPEGYSVSREKKERFSLILESASTNQTSMYLCASRHLPDLNEQFFGPGTRLTVL.

V is TRBV28 and J is TRBJ2-7; checking the TCRdb D call of TRBD1 is not possible without DNA. Germline CDR1 MDHEN, CDR2 SYDVKM. The CDR3 totals 20 residues. CDR3 residues: CASSGIWDRALAGEAYEQYF.

The chain employs TRBV28 and TRBJ2-7; the TRBD1 assignment by TCRdb is unverifiable without DNA. CDR1 is MDHEN, CDR2 SYDVKM, per germline. This CDR3 has 13 amino acids. The chain's CDR3 is CASSFPGDYEQYF.

This rearrangement joins TRBV6-5 to TRBJ1-2. There are 13 residues in the CDR3. Germline values: CDR1 MNHEY, CDR2 SVGAGI. CDR3 protein: CASSRVGNYGYTF.

V is TRBV29-1 and J is TRBJ2-1; lacking DNA, the TRBD2 call made by TCRdb goes unchecked. This CDR3 has 12 amino acids. Germline assignment: CDR1 SQVTM and CDR2 ANQGSEA. Here the CDR3 reads CSGRGGYNEQFF.

This chain uses TRBV5-1 with TRBJ2-7; TCRdb returns TRBD1, unconfirmable since there is no DNA. The CDR3 has 12 residues. The germline V gene has CDR1 SGHRS and CDR2 YFSETQ. CDR3 protein: CASSPAGGEQYF.

The J gene is TRBJ1-1, the V gene TRBV12-3 or TRBV12-4; no DNA is available, so the TRBD1 call from TCRdb remains unchecked. CDR3 length equals 12 residues. The CDR3 is CASSLTGSEAFF.

The genes are TRBV11-3 and TRBJ2-2; lacking DNA, the TRBD2 call made by TCRdb goes unchecked. The CDR3 is made up of 16 amino acids. Germline V CDR1 and CDR2: SGHNT, YENEEA. CDR3 sequence: CASSPEAGSNTGELFF.

This sequence joins TRBV5-5 and TRBJ2-1; TCRdb outputs TRBD1, but without DNA this stays unchecked. Germline CDR1 SGHKS, CDR2 YYEKEE (reference sequence). There are 13 residues in the CDR3. CDR3 in amino acids: CASSPTGYNEQFF.

The chain combines TRBV29-1 with TRBJ2-7; lacking DNA, the TRBD1 call made by TCRdb goes unchecked. The germline V gene encodes CDR1 SQVTM and CDR2 ANQGSEA. The CDR3 consists of 12 residues. The CDR3 sequence is CSVETGGYEQYF.

V is TRBV29-1 and J is TRBJ2-7; TCRdb calls TRBD1, which cannot be checked without DNA. The CDR3 is 15 residues long. Germline V CDR1 and CDR2: SQVTM, ANQGSEA. This chain's CDR3 is CSVELWGQELQEQYF.

J is TRBJ2-7 and V is TRBV5-1; TCRdb's assignment of TRBD1 cannot be checked, as there is no DNA. The CDR3 spans 13 residues. Germline V gene data show CDR1 as SGHRS and CDR2 as YFSETQ. CDR3 sequence reads: CASSSQGSAEQYF.

This chain joins TRBV7-8 and TRBJ2-5. CDR1 and CDR2 from the germline V gene are SGHVS and FQNEAQ. This CDR3 contains 15 residues. The CDR3 reads CASSLGLRVQETQYF.

The V gene is TRBV11-2, the J gene TRBJ2-1; TCRdb designates TRBD2, a call that cannot be tested without DNA. Germline CDR1 SGHAT, CDR2 FQNNGV. The CDR3 totals 16 residues. The CDR3 region is CASSLGTSGTYNEQFF.

This chain connects TRBV20-1 to TRBJ1-6; the D gene TCRdb calls, TRBD1, cannot be checked with no DNA. The CDR3 runs 16 residues. CDR1 and CDR2 (germline): DFQATT, SNEGSKA (reference sequence). CDR3 sequence reads: CSARDRVGSYNSPLHF.

The J gene is TRBJ2-1, the V gene TRBV6-1; TCRdb calls TRBD2, which cannot be checked without DNA. Germline lookup yields CDR1 MNHNS and CDR2 SASEGT. The CDR3 length is 16 residues. The CDR3 loop is CASSAPTRMPSDEQFF.

This chain joins TRBV4-1 and TRBJ1-1; TCRdb gives TRBD1 as the D gene, but with no DNA this cannot be confirmed. The CDR3 has 14 residues. CDR1 and CDR2 from the germline V gene are MGHRA and YSYEKL. CDR3 sequence: CASSRNVAPTEAFF.

The chain uses TRBV29-1 and TRBJ1-6; TCRdb's D call, TRBD1, is unchecked because there is no DNA. Germline V gene sequence: CDR1 SQVTM, CDR2 ANQGSEA. There are 13 residues in the CDR3. CDR3 in amino acids: CSVGQGVNSPLHF.

The rearrangement joins TRBV27 to TRBJ2-3; TCRdb's D gene call, TRBD1, goes unchecked for lack of DNA. There are 15 residues in the CDR3. CDR1 and CDR2 from the germline V gene are MNHEY and SMNVEV (reference sequence). CDR3 residues: CASSLRAQGAQSQYF.

This chain joins TRBV4-1 and TRBJ2-3; TCRdb lists TRBD2, though no DNA is available to test this call. The CDR3 totals 16 residues. The germline V gene encodes CDR1 MGHRA and CDR2 YSYEKL. CDR3 in amino acids: CASSQELAGVIDTQYF.

This sequence joins TRBV28 and TRBJ1-3. In germline, CDR1 is MDHEN, CDR2 SYDVKM. The CDR3 sequence is 15 residues long. CDR3 in amino acids: CASSLGTGSGNTIYF.

The V and J genes are TRBV7-9 and TRBJ1-6; TCRdb lists TRBD1, though no DNA is available to test this call. Germline CDR1 is SEHNR and CDR2 is FQNEAQ (reference sequence). The CDR3 has 18 residues. This CDR3 reads CASSSLRGQSSYNSPLHF.

The CDR3 loop is CASSISGGRYNEQFF. The genes are TRBV6-2 or TRBV6-3 and TRBJ2-1; the TCRdb call, TRBD2, lacks DNA for checking. This CDR3 spans 15 amino acids. Germline CDR1 MNHEY, CDR2 SVGEGT.

CDR3 residues: CASSRTDPRNEQYF. The rearrangement uses TRBV6-2 or TRBV6-3 and TRBJ2-7; absent DNA, TCRdb's TRBD2 call cannot be checked. There are 14 residues in the CDR3. CDR1 is MNHEY and CDR2 is SVGEGT in the germline V gene.

The chain uses TRBV14 and TRBJ2-3; TCRdb names TRBD2, which stays unverified in the absence of DNA. CDR1 and CDR2 from the germline V gene are SGHDN and FVKESK. The CDR3 spans 17 residues. CDR3 amino acids: CASSQDRGLTSTDTQYF.

The chain uses TRBV5-6 and TRBJ2-2; TCRdb outputs TRBD1, but without DNA this stays unchecked. This CDR3 has 15 residues. The germline CDR1 and CDR2 sequences are SGHDT and YYEEEE. CDR3 loop: CASSWGQGNTGELFF.

The chain is built from TRBV20-1 and TRBJ2-2; TCRdb gives TRBD2 as the D gene, but with no DNA this cannot be confirmed. CDR3 length: 13 amino acids. Looked up from germline, CDR1 is DFQATT and CDR2 is SNEGSKA (reference sequence). The CDR3 here is CSAFSVAGGELFF.